This T cell receptor beta chain was retrieved from a study of vaccination effects on CD4 cells after COVID-19. Study as a whole: Vaccination of participants consisted of two doses of either the BNT162b2 or mRNA-1273 vaccine. Regarding the study as a whole: Marked clonal contraction of both clone types appeared late after vaccination.

Produced via immunoSEQ multiplex PCR; TCRdb's table is partial and in-frame only. The table shows about 25,000 clones, with roughly 73% occurring only once. Subsequent to a culture period of around eleven days, CD4+ T cells were isolated. Nucleocapsid antibodies stayed negative before and after vaccination, showing no earlier SARS-CoV-2 infection. IL-2 medium supplanted half the medium on days 3 and 7. V lost 3 bases and J lost 4, with 6 bases in between. Germline V gives CDR1 SQVTM, CDR2 ANQGSEA. This CDR3 is built from 11 residues. In regard to this clone: Its antigen is not identified.

The sequence derives from a human donor who received a COVID-19 vaccine. The specimen was CD4+ T cells from PBMCs cultured without peptide, collected before COVID-19 vaccination. The chain joins TRBV29-1 to TRBJ1-2; D is uncertain. CDR3 sequence reads: CSVEGGYGYTF. The CDR3 DNA reads TGCAGCGTTGAGGGCGGCTATGGCTACACCTTC.